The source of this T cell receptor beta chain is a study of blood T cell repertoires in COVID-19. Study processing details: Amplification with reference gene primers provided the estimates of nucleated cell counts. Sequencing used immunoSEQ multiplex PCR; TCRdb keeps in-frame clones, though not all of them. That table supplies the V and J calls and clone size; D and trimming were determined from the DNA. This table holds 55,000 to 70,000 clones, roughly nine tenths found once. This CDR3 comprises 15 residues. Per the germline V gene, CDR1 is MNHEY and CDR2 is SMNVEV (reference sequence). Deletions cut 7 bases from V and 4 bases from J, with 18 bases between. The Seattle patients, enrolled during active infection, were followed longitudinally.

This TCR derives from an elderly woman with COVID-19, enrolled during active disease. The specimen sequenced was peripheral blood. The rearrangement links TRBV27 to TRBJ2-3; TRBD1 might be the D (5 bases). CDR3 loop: CASTPWAQAPDTQYF. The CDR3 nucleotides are TGTGCCAGCACTCCGTGGGCACAGGCTCCAGATACGCAGTATTTT.